This entry is about one T cell receptor (beta chain). This entry belongs to a study of CD8 T cells in Susac syndrome. CD8+ and CD4+ T cells taken from blood had their TCR beta sequenced. RNA totalling roughly 0.5 to 1 ug underwent reverse transcription with random hexamers. An immunoSEQ multiplex PCR generated amplified TCR beta CDR3 products spanning 54 Vbeta and 13 Jbeta. TCRdb recomputed calls from the immunoSEQ multiplex PCR reads with MiXCR, one row per CDR3 protein. The data show around 150,000 distinct CDR3 sequences, with 95% seen just once and 0.095% to 0.14% held by the top ten. This receptor was identified in a human donor with multiple sclerosis. The specimen sequenced was CD4+ T cells from PBMCs.

CDR3 nucleotides: TGTGCCAGCAGCTTAGAGGTTGCGGGAGGGGGGAATGAGCAGTTCTTC. It yields the protein CASSLEVAGGGNEQFF. The chain uses TRBV11-2 and TRBJ2-1; TRBD2 matches 9 bases. With V trimmed by 0 bases and J by 7 bases, 7 bases remained unmatched. The V gene's germline CDR1 is SGHAT and CDR2 FQNNGV. The CDR3 loop spans 16 amino acids.